The rows below give T cell receptor beta chains drawn from one sample of a study of T cell repertoires in cytomegalovirus infection. MiXCR, applied by TCRdb to the reads, yields one record per CDR3 protein. Of about 300,000 distinct CDR3 sequences listed, roughly a tenth are singletons. Material for sequencing was PBMCs. These receptors were collected from a human donor in good health (CMV status not recorded). Some clones in this sample may be carry-over from other donors' samples. The CDR3 runs from the conserved cysteine through the conserved F or W. D genes are given only for firm matches. Expanded clones are given a class, and other clones once, few, many or no size at all.

J gene | clone size | D gene | V gene | CDR3 DNA | CDR3 protein
TRBJ2-1 | many | - | TRBV28 | TGTGCCAGCAGTTTAGGGGCCTTACCGAAGCAGTTCTTC | CASSLGALPKQFF
TRBJ2-1 | many | - | TRBV27 | TGTGCCAGCAGTTTACTAGGGACCACGAGTTACAATGAGCAGTTCTTC | CASSLLGTTSYNEQFF
TRBJ1-2 | - | - | TRBV20-1 | TGCAGTGCTAGAGACCAGGCGGCGGAGGGCTACACCTTC | CSARDQAAEGYTF
TRBJ2-7 | many | - | TRBV6-2/TRBV6-3 | TGTGCCAGCACCAAGACATACTCCTACGAGCAGTACTTC | CASTKTYSYEQYF
TRBJ2-1 | - | TRBD2 | TRBV20-1 | TGCAGTGCTAGCCTCAGCGGGGAGGTGCGGCAGTTCTTC | CSASLSGEVRQFF
TRBJ2-1 | many | - | TRBV19 | TGTGCCAGTAGTATGCCCCTCCTCCGGGGCAATGAGCAGTTCTTC | CASSMPLLRGNEQFF
TRBJ1-2 | many | - | TRBV20-1 | TGCAGTGCTGAACCTCCGGGACAAGAGAACTATGGCTACACCTTC | CSAEPPGQENYGYTF
TRBJ1-1 | many | - | TRBV2 | TGTGCCAGCAGACCCCCCCAGGGGAGACTTTTGAACACTGAAGCTTTCTTT | CASRPPQGRLLNTEAFF
TRBJ2-2 | - | TRBD1 | TRBV25-1 | TGTGCCAGCAGTGGGGACAGGGACACCGGGGAGCTGTTTTTT | CASSGDRDTGELFF
TRBJ2-5 | many | - | TRBV14 | TGTGCCAGCAGCGACTCCGGGACGGGACAAGAGACCCAGTACTTC | CASSDSGTGQETQYF
TRBJ1-4 | many | - | TRBV23-1 | TGCGCCAGCGGAGGGAGGGATGAAAAACTGTTTTTT | CASGGRDEKLFF
TRBJ1-5 | - | TRBD1 | TRBV29-1 | TGCAGCGTCGCTGGACAGGGGGGAGGCAATCAGCCCCAGCATTTT | CSVAGQGGGNQPQHF
TRBJ2-2 | - | - | TRBV2 | TGTGCCAGCGAGCGGGACAGCAACACCGGGGAGCTGTTTTTT | CASERDSNTGELFF
TRBJ2-1 | many | - | TRBV20-1 | TGCAGTGCTAGGGCTGAGGGGGGCTATTACAATGAGCAGTTCTTC | CSARAEGGYYNEQFF
TRBJ1-6 | many | - | TRBV6-5 | TGTGCCAGCAGTTCTCGCAGGAGGGGTAATTCACCCCTCCACTTT | CASSSRRRGNSPLHF
TRBJ1-5 | many | - | TRBV10-3 | TGTGCCATCAGTGAGGCAGGGTTTCAGCCCCAGCATTTT | CAISEAGFQPQHF
TRBJ1-2 | many | - | TRBV27 | TGTGCCAGCAGTTCCAATTGGGGGCGCTTGGTTGGCTACACCTTC | CASSSNWGRLVGYTF
TRBJ2-5 | many | TRBD2 | TRBV6-2/TRBV6-3 | TGTGCCATCCGAGAGCGGGGCCGGGAGACCCAGTACTTC | CAIRERGRETQYF
TRBJ1-2 | many | - | TRBV7-2 | TGTGCCAGCAGTTTGGACAATAACTATGGCTACACCTTC | CASSLDNNYGYTF
TRBJ1-1 | many | - | TRBV6-4 | TGTGCCAGCAGTGAACTGTCCGGAAACACTGAAGCTTTCTTT | CASSELSGNTEAFF
TRBJ1-6 | few | - | TRBV6-5 | TGTGCCAGCAGGGGGGGGTCCTTCAATTCACCCCTCCACTTT | CASRGGSFNSPLHF
TRBJ1-3 | few | - | TRBV7-9 | TGTGCCAGCAGCTTAGCGCAGATCGGGGCTGGAAACACCATATATTTT | CASSLAQIGAGNTIYF
TRBJ1-1 | many | - | TRBV6-5 | TGTGCCAGCAGTTACTCGATAAAGTTACACACTGAAGCTTTCTTT | CASSYSIKLHTEAFF
TRBJ1-2 | - | TRBD1 | TRBV20-1 | TGCAGTGCTAGCATCGGGACAGGAGTTTATGGCTACACCTTC | CSASIGTGVYGYTF
TRBJ1-1 | many | - | TRBV6-2/TRBV6-3 | TGTGCCAGCAGCCATCCGGGAGGACGGAACACTGAAGCTTTCTTT | CASSHPGGRNTEAFF
TRBJ1-1 | many | TRBD1 | TRBV7-8 | TGTGCCAGCAGCTTCCTGACTACAGGGGAGAAATTGAACACTGAAGCTTTCTTT | CASSFLTTGEKLNTEAFF
TRBJ2-3 | many | - | TRBV2 | TGTGCCAGCAGTGAGACGAGGACGCAGTATTTT | CASSETRTQYF
TRBJ1-4 | many | - | TRBV29-1 | TGCAGCGTGGGAGGTGCCGGTGAAAAACTGTTTTTT | CSVGGAGEKLFF
TRBJ2-4 | many | - | TRBV28 | TGTGCCAGCAGTTCCATGACAGGTCTAGGGGACATTCAGTACTTC | CASSSMTGLGDIQYF
TRBJ1-1 | many | TRBD1 | TRBV7-2 | TGTGCCAGCAGCTTAGAAGGGACAGCGAACACTGAAGCTTTCTTT | CASSLEGTANTEAFF
TRBJ2-2 | many | - | TRBV2 | TGTGCCAGCAGTGAACGGCAGGTGAACACCGGGGAGCTGTTTTTT | CASSERQVNTGELFF
TRBJ1-1 | - | - | TRBV6-6 | TGTGCCAGCACCGAGGGGTACGGAAGCACTGAAGCTTTCTTT | CASTEGYGSTEAFF
TRBJ1-5 | many | - | TRBV5-4 | TGTGCCAGCAGCCCCGTGTTCTGTTTTGGGGACCTTAATCAGCCCCAGCATTTT | CASSPVFCFGDLNQPQHF
TRBJ1-3 | many | - | TRBV28 | TGTGCCAGCGGCCTAAGCCACTCTGGAAACACCATATATTTT | CASGLSHSGNTIYF
TRBJ2-7 | many | TRBD2 | TRBV7-2 | TGTGCCAGCAGCTTAGGGCTAGCGGGGGCCCTCCCTTTCTCCTACGAGCAGTACTTC | CASSLGLAGALPFSYEQYF
TRBJ1-2 | few | - | TRBV29-1 | TGCAGCGTTGGCGGCCACTTTGGCTACACCTTC | CSVGGHFGYTF
TRBJ2-2 | many | TRBD2 | TRBV2 | TGTGCCAGCAGTGAAGTGCTTGCGGGACTAGCGGTCACCGGGGAGCTGTTTTTT | CASSEVLAGLAVTGELFF